A single TCR beta chain is shown here with its context. Germline V gene data show CDR1 as DFQATT and CDR2 as SNEGSKA (reference sequence). The junction had 9 bases not matched to a gene; V was cut back by 6 bases and J by 2 bases. The CDR3 loop spans 15 amino acids. PCR was performed a second time for about 7 to 12 cycles using a sample-barcoded 5' primer and a J-beta primer mix. TCRdb processed the 5' RACE reads anew with MiXCR; each CDR3 protein has one entry. The table shows hundreds of thousands of distinct CDR3 sequences, with under 80% occurring only once. These data belong to a study of blood T cells in healthy people across ages.

Sequencing was performed on blood. The sequence derives from a man aged 25-40 years in good health. The chain carries TRBV20-1 and TRBJ2-3; the match to TRBD2 covers 9 bases. In DNA form, the CDR3 reads TGCAGTGCCCCCTCGGCTAGCGGGGCCACAGATACGCAGTATTTT. Amino acids: CSAPSASGATDTQYF.